Listed below are T cell receptor beta chains from one sample, sequenced in a study of shared clonotypes between healthy human individuals. Sequenced by immunoSEQ multiplex PCR; TCRdb stores in-frame clones only, minus some. Here the sample spans fewer than 2.5 million clones, 80% to 95% being singletons. Sequencing was carried out using naive CD4+ T cells from PBMCs. The receptor set was obtained from a young man in good health. Some clones in this sample may be carry-over from other donors' samples. The CDR3 runs from the conserved cysteine through the conserved F or W. The D gene is left open where the match is weak. Some rows have no size entry. The others give once, few or many, or a class for an expanded clone.

>TRBD2|TRBV28|TRBJ2-1|.
TGTGCCAGCATTAACCCTAGCGGAGGCTCCTACAATGAGCAGTTCTTC
CASINPSGGSYNEQFF
>.|TRBV9|TRBJ1-1|few
TGTGCCAGCAGCGTAGAGACAGCGGGTGAAGCTTTCTTT
CASSVETAGEAFF
>.|TRBV28|TRBJ1-2|.
TGTGCCAGCAGCCCGGGGCAGTTCTATGGCTACACCTTC
CASSPGQFYGYTF
>.|TRBV6-6|TRBJ2-1|.
TGTGCCAGTTGTAGCAGTCTCAGCCTTGGGGATGAGCAGTTCTTC
CASCSSLSLGDEQFF
>TRBD1|TRBV28|TRBJ2-1|.
TGTGCCAGCAGGACCGGGACAGGGACCTTCAATGAGCAGTTCTTC
CASRTGTGTFNEQFF
>.|TRBV10-3|TRBJ1-5|.
TGTGCCATCAGTGTAGGGGACAGCAATCAGCCCCAGCATTTT
CAISVGDSNQPQHF
>TRBD1|TRBV7-8|TRBJ2-7|.
TGTGCCAGCAGCTTAGGGACAGGGGTGGTAGGAGAGCAGTACTTC
CASSLGTGVVGEQYF
>.|TRBV11-2|TRBJ2-5|.
TGTGCCAGCAGCTTAATTGTACAGGAGACCCAGTACTTC
CASSLIVQETQYF
>.|TRBV29-1|TRBJ2-1|.
TGCAGCGTTGAACAGGACTCCTACAATGAGCAGTTCTTC
CSVEQDSYNEQFF
>TRBD1|TRBV5-1|TRBJ2-1|.
TGCGCCAGCAGCTTGGTTACAGGGGGCATTGATGAGCAGTTCTTC
CASSLVTGGIDEQFF
>TRBD1|TRBV2|TRBJ1-5|.
TGTGCCAGTACGGGACAGGGCTATCAGCCCCAGCATTTT
CASTGQGYQPQHF
>TRBD1|TRBV5-6|TRBJ1-4|.
TGTGCCAGCAGCATTAGACAGGGTTTTCATGAAAAACTGTTTTTT
CASSIRQGFHEKLFF
>.|TRBV2|TRBJ2-7|once
TGTGCCAGCCTGATTAGTCTGGCCCCCGAGCAGTACTTC
CASLISLAPEQYF
>.|TRBV7-9|TRBJ2-7|.
TGTGCCAGCATCGAGAGGTCGGGGGCCGGCTCCTACGAGCAGTACTTC
CASIERSGAGSYEQYF
>.|TRBV28|TRBJ1-5|once
TGTGCCGGGGCTTCGATTGATCAGCCCCAGCATTTT
CAGASIDQPQHF
>TRBD2|TRBV10-2|TRBJ2-3|.
TGCGCCAGCAGTTGGACTAGCGGGGCCCTCGGAGATACGCAGTATTTT
CASSWTSGALGDTQYF
>.|TRBV14|TRBJ2-1|.
TGTGCCAGCAGCCAAGAGTTAGCTGGTGAGCAGTTCTTC
CASSQELAGEQFF
>.|TRBV27|TRBJ2-1|.
TGTGCCAGCAGTTTATGGCCAGGACAATCGCCCTACAATGAGCAGTTCTTC
CASSLWPGQSPYNEQFF
>.|TRBV29-1|TRBJ1-1|.
TGCAGCGTTGAGGGCAGGTCGAACACTGAAGCTTTCTTT
CSVEGRSNTEAFF
>TRBD2|TRBV6-5|TRBJ2-2|.
TGTGCGGCCGGGAGGCGCGCCGGGGAGCTGTTTTTT
CAAGRRAGELFF
>TRBD1|TRBV10-3|TRBJ2-1|.
TGTGCCATCAGTGATTGGGACAGGGGAGTCAATGAGCAGTTCTTC
CAISDWDRGVNEQFF
>TRBD2|TRBV7-2|TRBJ2-2|once
TGTGCCAGCAGCCCCTTTCGGGGGGGGCTAACCGGGGAGCTGTTTTTT
CASSPFRGGLTGELFF
>.|TRBV28|TRBJ1-6|.
TGTGCCAGCAGTTTTAGAGGAGGGTCTAATAATTCACCCCTCCACTTT
CASSFRGGSNNSPLHF
>.|TRBV5-1|TRBJ2-3|.
TGCGCCAGCAGCTTGTATTCAGGCCTTGGCACAGATACGCAGTATTTT
CASSLYSGLGTDTQYF
>.|TRBV5-1|TRBJ1-1|.
TGCGCCAGCAGCTTAGAGGGGGAGGACACTGAAGCTTTCTTT
CASSLEGEDTEAFF
>.|TRBV5-1|TRBJ1-1|.
TGCGCCAGCAGCTTGCAGGCTCCCCCTTTGAACACTGAAGCTTTCTTT
CASSLQAPPLNTEAFF
>.|TRBV5-5|TRBJ2-3|.
TGTGCCAGCAGCTTGGAAGGGTCAGCTACGCAGTATTTT
CASSLEGSATQYF
>.|TRBV14|TRBJ1-5|.
TGTGCCAGCAGCCAAGCTGGGGCAGGGCAGCCCCAGCATTTT
CASSQAGAGQPQHF
>.|TRBV15|TRBJ2-7|.
TGTGCCACCAGCAGAGGGGAATACGAGCAGTACTTC
CATSRGEYEQYF
>TRBD1|TRBV27|TRBJ1-2|.
TGTGCCAGCAGTTCCAGGGGAACAGGGGACGGCTACACCTTC
CASSSRGTGDGYTF
>.|TRBV28|TRBJ1-1|.
TGTGCCACCAAATACCCGAATCTGGGGACTGAAGCTTTCTTT
CATKYPNLGTEAFF